This passage covers 21 T cell receptor beta chains from one sample sequenced in a study of blood T cell repertoires in COVID-19. The protocol was immunoSEQ multiplex PCR, while the TCRdb copy is restricted to in-frame clones and leaves out a portion. The sample lists about 93,000 clones, almost 80% occurring once. Sequenced: peripheral blood. The receptors here all came from a human donor in a cohort sampled during active COVID-19.

V and J are TRBV10-1 and TRBJ2-7, with D possibly matching TRBD2 (5 bases). Between the trimmed V and J ends, which lost 3 bases and 4 bases, there was a span of 13 bases. Germline V gene data show CDR1 as WNHNN and CDR2 as SYGVQD (reference sequence). The CDR3 is 14 amino acids. CDR3 sequence reads: CASSDSGKWYEQYF. CDR3 DNA: TGCGCCAGCAGTGACTCGGGGAAGTGGTACGAGCAGTACTTC.

The chain has TRBV6-1 and TRBJ1-5, with TRBD1 matching over 11 bases. The J segment lost 4 bases and the V segment lost 2 bases, leaving 1 base of the junction unmatched. Germline CDR1 is MNHNS and CDR2 is SASEGT. The CDR3 is made up of 15 amino acids. Here the CDR3 reads CASSERDRGNQPQHF. In nucleotides, the CDR3 is TGTGCCAGCAGTGAACGGGACAGGGGGAATCAGCCCCAGCATTTT.

The gene calls are TRBV3-1 (or the pseudogene TRBV3-2) and TRBJ1-2; 11 nucleotides align to TRBD1. This CDR3 is 17 amino acids long. CDR1 is LGHDT and CDR2 is YNNKEL in the germline V gene (reference sequence). After removal of 2 bases from V and 4 bases from J, the junction contained 9 bases not matched to a gene. Here the CDR3 reads CASSQTRTGGGSYGYTF. The CDR3 DNA reads as TGTGCCAGCAGCCAAACAAGGACAGGGGGCGGGAGCTATGGCTACACCTTC.

The rearrangement joins TRBV19 to TRBJ1-2, with TRBD1 matching over 10 bases. CDR1 and CDR2 from the germline V gene are LNHDA and SQIVND (reference sequence). The CDR3 is 13 residues long. Trimming took 3 bases from V and 6 from J; bases not matched to a gene: 1. The CDR3 nucleotides are TGTGCCAGTAGTATGGGACAGGGGAATGGCTACACCTTC. Its translation is CASSMGQGNGYTF.

The chain joins TRBV6-6 to TRBJ2-7; TRBD1 is a possible D gene (6 bases). Trimming cost V 3 bases and J 7 bases, with 16 bases left between them. CDR3 length: 14 residues. Germline CDR1 MNHNY, CDR2 SVGAGI (reference sequence). The CDR3 DNA reads as TGTGCCAGCAGTTATGAACAGGGAGCGTGGGAGCAGTACTTC. This gives the protein CASSYEQGAWEQYF.

The CDR3 DNA reads TGCGCCAGCCGATGGGGGACAGGGGGCCAAGAGACCCAGTACTTC. This gives the protein CASRWGTGGQETQYF. V gene TRBV5-1 combines with J gene TRBJ2-5; 11 nucleotides line up with TRBD1. The germline V gene has CDR1 SGHRS and CDR2 YFSETQ. The CDR3 runs 15 residues. With 7 bases clipped from V and 1 base from J, the junction kept 6 bases outside the gene matches.

This rearrangement joins TRBV28 to TRBJ1-1; D might be TRBD1 (5 bases). This CDR3 has 12 residues. Trimming took off 7 bases at V and 8 bases at J, with 14 bases between the two ends. CDR1 is MDHEN and CDR2 is SYDVKM in the germline V gene. The CDR3 here is CASTNQGVEAFF. The CDR3 DNA is TGTGCCAGCACCAATCAAGGGGTAGAAGCTTTCTTT.

The J gene is TRBJ2-5, the V gene TRBV9; 9 bases agree with TRBD2. The CDR3 is 16 amino acids. The V gene's germline CDR1 is SGDLS and CDR2 YYNGEE. Trimming cost V 0 bases and J 2 bases; bases outside gene matches: 5. DNA for the CDR3: TGTGCCAGCAGCGTAGAAACTAGCGGGCCTCAAGAGACCCAGTACTTC. Its protein is CASSVETSGPQETQYF.

V and J are TRBV18 and TRBJ1-5; no reliable D call. The CDR3 sequence is 13 residues long. CDR1 KGHSH and CDR2 LQKENI come from the germline V gene. Trimming shortened V by 3 bases and J by 5 bases, and 8 bases separated the two germline ends. The CDR3 DNA is TGTGCCAGCTCACCCGGACTGGATCAGCCCCAGCATTTT. It translates to CASSPGLDQPQHF.

The rearrangement links TRBV18 to TRBJ1-6; D is possibly TRBD1 (6 bases). Germline assignment: CDR1 KGHSH and CDR2 LQKENI. Trimming took off 2 bases at V and 7 bases at J, with 12 bases between the two ends. The length of the CDR3 is 15 residues. The DNA for the CDR3 is TGTGCCAGCTCACCAAAACAGGGAAGCAATTCACCCCTCCACTTT. Its translation is CASSPKQGSNSPLHF.

The count of this clone is one. This chain uses TRBV19 with TRBJ2-5; D might be TRBD2 (7 bases). This CDR3 region has 13 residues. V gave up 5 bases and J gave up 7 bases, with 14 bases separating them. Germline CDR1 is LNHDA and CDR2 is SQIVND (reference sequence). The CDR3 protein is CASSLGGRGTQYF. For the CDR3, the DNA is TGTGCCAGTAGTCTGGGGGGGCGGGGGACCCAGTACTTC. Complete variable domain (other parts from reference TRBV19 and TRBJ2-5): DGGITQSPKYLFRKEGQNVTLSCEQNLNHDAMYWYRQDPGQGLRLIYYSQIVNDFQKGDIAEGYSVSREKKESFPLTVTSAQKNPTAFYLCASSLGGRGTQYFGPGTRLLVL.

This rearrangement joins TRBV7-3 to TRBJ2-2, with TRBD2 as a possible D gene (5 bases). V was cut by 2 bases and J by 3 bases, with 7 bases left in between. The CDR3 runs to 14 residues. Germline V gene sequence: CDR1 SGHTA, CDR2 FQGTGA. The CDR3 protein is CASSLGRDTGELFF. Here the CDR3 DNA reads TGTGCCAGCAGCTTAGGGCGGGACACCGGGGAGCTGTTTTTT.

The CDR3 DNA reads TGTGCCAGCAGGAGGGGGGACAGGGCTCAGTATTTT. Translated: CASRRGDRAQYF. The chain has TRBV6-5 and TRBJ2-3, with 9 bases fitting TRBD1. The germline V gene encodes CDR1 MNHEY and CDR2 SVGAGI. The CDR3 is 12 amino acids. Losses at the gene ends were 6 bases for V and 12 bases for J; bases not matched to a gene: 7.

The chain carries TRBV6-5 and TRBJ2-7, with 7 bases aligning to TRBD1. CDR1 is MNHEY, CDR2 SVGAGI, per germline. V lost 6 bases and J lost 6; bases outside the gene matches: 14. There are 15 residues in the CDR3. The CDR3 reads CASREQQGSTSEQYF. The CDR3 nucleotides are TGTGCCAGCAGAGAGCAACAGGGGTCGACGAGCGAGCAGTACTTC.

This chain uses TRBV3-1 (or the pseudogene TRBV3-2) with TRBJ1-5; tentatively, D is TRBD1 (6 bases). Germline loops: CDR1 LGHDT, CDR2 YNNKEL (reference sequence). The CDR3 spans 14 residues. Trimming pared 5 bases from V and 4 bases from J, leaving 12 bases between. The CDR3 sequence is CASSSQGKNQPQHF. In nucleotides, the CDR3 is TGTGCCAGCAGCTCACAGGGAAAGAATCAGCCCCAGCATTTT.

V usage is TRBV5-4 and J usage is TRBJ2-3; 14 bases match TRBD2. J was trimmed by 0 bases and V by 7 bases; bases with no gene match: 7. This CDR3 has 17 residues. CDR1 is SGHNT, CDR2 YYREEE, per germline (reference sequence). CDR3 nucleotides: TGTGCCAGCCCCGGGACTAGCGGGGGAGCTAGCACAGATACGCAGTATTTT. This encodes CASPGTSGGASTDTQYF.

This clone was observed a handful of times. The gene calls are TRBV5-5 and TRBJ1-2, with TRBD1 matching 8 bases. The CDR3 sequence is 15 residues long. CDR1 SGHKS and CDR2 YYEKEE come from the germline V gene (reference sequence). The J segment lost 4 bases and the V segment lost 0 bases, leaving 5 bases of the junction unmatched. CDR3 nucleotide sequence: TGTGCCAGCAGCTTGGCTCGAGACAGGGGCTATGGCTACACCTTC. Protein sequence: CASSLARDRGYGYTF.

The V and J genes are TRBV7-7 and TRBJ1-5; D remains ambiguous. CDR3 size: 11 residues. The ends were cut back, 3 bases at V and 5 bases at J, with 2 bases in the middle. The germline gives CDR1 SSHAT, CDR2 FNYEAQ (reference sequence). CDR3 sequence (DNA): TGTGCCAGCAGCTTCTATCAGCCCCAGCATTTT. Amino acids: CASSFYQPQHF.

V gene TRBV7-3 combines with J gene TRBJ2-7; D possibly corresponds to TRBD1 (5 bases). V lost 5 bases, J lost 7 bases, and 15 bases lay in between. The CDR3 length is 13 residues. In germline, CDR1 is SGHTA, CDR2 FQGTGA. The chain's CDR3 is CASSPQDRREQYF. CDR3 nucleotides: TGTGCCAGCAGCCCACAGGATCGCCGGGAGCAGTACTTC.

The chain employs TRBV9 and TRBJ2-3; TRBD1 matches 7 bases. With 4 bases clipped from V and 2 bases from J, the junction kept 10 bases outside the gene matches. CDR1 is SGDLS, CDR2 YYNGEE, per germline. This CDR3 spans 16 amino acids. In nucleotides, the CDR3 is TGTGCCAGCAGCAAAAAGACAGGGCCATACACAGATACGCAGTATTTT. This translates into CASSKKTGPYTDTQYF.

The V and J genes are TRBV30 and TRBJ1-1; 8 nucleotides agree with TRBD1. The CDR3 length is 12 residues. Germline V gene data show CDR1 as GTSNPN and CDR2 as SVGIG (reference sequence). V shed 7 bases, J shed 5 bases, and the junction held 6 bases outside the gene matches. The CDR3 DNA reads as TGTGCCTCGGACAGGGAGGTGACTGAAGCTTTCTTT. Translating it yields CASDREVTEAFF.